This T cell receptor (beta chain) was sequenced for a study of blood T cell repertoires in COVID-19. The trim removed 1 base at V and 8 bases at J, leaving 10 bases unmatched. The CDR3 runs to 15 residues. Germline V CDR1 and CDR2: LGHDT, YNNKEL (reference sequence). The table came from immunoSEQ multiplex PCR; TCRdb's copy has only in-frame clones and leaves some out. The sample consists of 170,000 or so clones, about 86% of them appearing once. This receptor was taken from a man aged 50 to 59 with active or convalescent COVID-19. The chain is built from TRBV3-1 (or the pseudogene TRBV3-2) and TRBJ1-2; TRBD1 agrees at 7 bases. The sample consisted of peripheral blood. The CDR3 nucleotides are TGTGCCAGCAGCCAAGCCCCCGAGGGGGCTAAAGGCTACACCTTC. Its protein product is CASSQAPEGAKGYTF.